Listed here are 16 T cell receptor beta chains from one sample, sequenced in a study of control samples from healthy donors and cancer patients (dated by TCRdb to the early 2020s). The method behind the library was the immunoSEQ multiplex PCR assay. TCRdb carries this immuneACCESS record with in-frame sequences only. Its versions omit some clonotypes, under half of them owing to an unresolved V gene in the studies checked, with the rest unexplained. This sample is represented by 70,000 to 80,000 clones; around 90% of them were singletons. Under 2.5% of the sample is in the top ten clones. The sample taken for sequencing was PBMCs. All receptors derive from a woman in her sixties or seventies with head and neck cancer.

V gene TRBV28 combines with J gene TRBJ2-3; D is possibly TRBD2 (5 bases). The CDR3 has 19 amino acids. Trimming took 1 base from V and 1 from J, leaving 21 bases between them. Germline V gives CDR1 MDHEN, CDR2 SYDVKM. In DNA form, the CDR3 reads TGTGCCAGCAGTTTATCGTCGGCGGGTTTCAGTGGAGGCACAGATACGCAGTATTTT. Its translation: CASSLSSAGFSGGTDTQYF.

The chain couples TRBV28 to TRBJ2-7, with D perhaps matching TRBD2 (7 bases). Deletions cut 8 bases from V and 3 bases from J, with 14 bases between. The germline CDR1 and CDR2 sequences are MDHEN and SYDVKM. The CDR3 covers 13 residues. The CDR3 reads CASLGGGLYEQYF. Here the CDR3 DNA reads TGTGCCAGCTTAGGCGGGGGCCTCTACGAGCAGTACTTC.

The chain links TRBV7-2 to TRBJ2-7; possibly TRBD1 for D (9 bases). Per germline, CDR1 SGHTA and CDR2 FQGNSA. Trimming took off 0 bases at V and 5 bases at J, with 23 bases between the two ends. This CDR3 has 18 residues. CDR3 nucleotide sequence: TGTGCCAGCAGCTTAGCTCCGGGGGGGACAGGGTCCACAAACGAGCAGTACTTC. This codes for CASSLAPGGTGSTNEQYF. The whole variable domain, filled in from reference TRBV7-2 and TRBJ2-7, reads GAGVSQSPSNKVTEKGKDVELRCDPISGHTALYWYRQSLGQGLEFLIYFQGNSAPDKSGLPSDRFSAERTGGSVSTLTIQRTQQEDSAVYLCASSLAPGGTGSTNEQYFGPGTRLTVT.

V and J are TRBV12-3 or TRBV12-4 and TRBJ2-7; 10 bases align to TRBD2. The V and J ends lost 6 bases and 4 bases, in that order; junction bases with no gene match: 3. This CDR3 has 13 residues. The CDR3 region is CASRGSGGYEQYF. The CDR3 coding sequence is TGTGCCAGCAGGGGTAGCGGGGGGTACGAGCAGTACTTC.

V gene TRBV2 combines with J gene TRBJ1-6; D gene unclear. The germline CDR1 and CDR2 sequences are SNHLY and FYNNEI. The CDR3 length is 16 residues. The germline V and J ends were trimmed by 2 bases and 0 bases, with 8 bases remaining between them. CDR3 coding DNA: TGTGCCAGCAGTGAACCGCCAGGCTCCTATAATTCACCCCTCCACTTT. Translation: CASSEPPGSYNSPLHF.

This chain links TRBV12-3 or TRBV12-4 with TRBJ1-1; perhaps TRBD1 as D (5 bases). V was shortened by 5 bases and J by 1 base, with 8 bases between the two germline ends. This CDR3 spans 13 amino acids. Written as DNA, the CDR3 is TGTGCCAGCAGTCAAACAGGGAACACTGAAGCTTTCTTT. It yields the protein CASSQTGNTEAFF.

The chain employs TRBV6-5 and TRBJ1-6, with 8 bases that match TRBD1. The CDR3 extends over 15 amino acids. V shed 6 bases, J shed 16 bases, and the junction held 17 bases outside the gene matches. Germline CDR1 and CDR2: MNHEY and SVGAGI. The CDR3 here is CASRPPGQVGGELHF. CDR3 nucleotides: TGTGCCAGCAGGCCCCCGGGACAGGTTGGCGGGGAGCTCCACTTT.

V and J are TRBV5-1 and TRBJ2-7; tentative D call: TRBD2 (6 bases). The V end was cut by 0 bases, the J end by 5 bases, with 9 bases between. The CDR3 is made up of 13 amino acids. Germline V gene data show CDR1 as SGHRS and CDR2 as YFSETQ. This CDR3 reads CASSLAAGNEQYF. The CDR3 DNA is TGCGCCAGCAGCTTGGCCGCGGGAAACGAGCAGTACTTC. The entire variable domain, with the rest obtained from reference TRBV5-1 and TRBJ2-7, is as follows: KAGVTQTPRYLIKTRGQQVTLSCSPISGHRSVSWYQQTPGQGLQFLFEYFSETQRNKGNFPGRFSGRQFSNSRSEMNVSTLELGDSALYLCASSLAAGNEQYFGPGTRLTVT.

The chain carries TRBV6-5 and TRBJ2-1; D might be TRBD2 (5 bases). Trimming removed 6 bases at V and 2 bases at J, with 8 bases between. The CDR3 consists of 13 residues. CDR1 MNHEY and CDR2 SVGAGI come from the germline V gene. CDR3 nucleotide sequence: TGTGCCAGCAGGGACGGGACCTACAATGAGCAGTTCTTC. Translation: CASRDGTYNEQFF.

The CDR3 loop reads CASSVASQGAGNTIYF. CDR3 nucleotide sequence: TGTGCCAGCAGCGTAGCGTCACAGGGGGCTGGAAACACCATATATTTT. The genes are TRBV9 and TRBJ1-3, with 8 bases fitting TRBD1. The V gene's germline CDR1 is SGDLS and CDR2 YYNGEE. Trimming cost V 0 bases and J 2 bases; bases outside gene matches: 4. The CDR3 loop spans 16 amino acids.

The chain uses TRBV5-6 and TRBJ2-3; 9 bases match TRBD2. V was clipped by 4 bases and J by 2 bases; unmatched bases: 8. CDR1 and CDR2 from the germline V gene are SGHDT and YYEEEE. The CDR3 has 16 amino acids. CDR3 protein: CASSLGLAGATDTQYF. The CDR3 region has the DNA TGTGCCAGCAGCCTGGGTTTAGCGGGAGCCACAGATACGCAGTATTTT.

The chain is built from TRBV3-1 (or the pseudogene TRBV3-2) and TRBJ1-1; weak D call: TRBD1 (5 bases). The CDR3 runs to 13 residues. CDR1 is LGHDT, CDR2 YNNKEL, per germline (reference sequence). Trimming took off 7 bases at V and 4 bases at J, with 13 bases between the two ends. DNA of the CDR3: TGTGCCAGCACCCAGGGTGGTGGCACTGAAGCTTTCTTT. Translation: CASTQGGGTEAFF.

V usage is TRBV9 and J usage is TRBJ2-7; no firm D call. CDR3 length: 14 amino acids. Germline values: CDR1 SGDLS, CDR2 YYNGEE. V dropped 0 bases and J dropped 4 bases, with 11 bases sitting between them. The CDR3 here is CASSVGTYTYEQYF. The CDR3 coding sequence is TGTGCCAGCAGCGTAGGAACGTATACATACGAGCAGTACTTC.

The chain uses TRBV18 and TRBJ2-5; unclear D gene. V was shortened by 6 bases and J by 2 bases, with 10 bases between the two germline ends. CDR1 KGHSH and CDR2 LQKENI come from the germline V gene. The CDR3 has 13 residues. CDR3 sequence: CASSYGRQETQYF. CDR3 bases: TGTGCCAGCTCTTATGGGCGACAAGAGACCCAGTACTTC.

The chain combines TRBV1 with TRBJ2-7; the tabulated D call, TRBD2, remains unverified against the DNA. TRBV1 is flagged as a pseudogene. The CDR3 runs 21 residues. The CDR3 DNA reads TGCACCAGCAGCCAAGTTAGTCGCCCTAGCGGAAACTGGGCCCCCGCTTGGGAGCAGTACTTC. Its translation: CTSSQVSRPSGNWAPAWEQYF.

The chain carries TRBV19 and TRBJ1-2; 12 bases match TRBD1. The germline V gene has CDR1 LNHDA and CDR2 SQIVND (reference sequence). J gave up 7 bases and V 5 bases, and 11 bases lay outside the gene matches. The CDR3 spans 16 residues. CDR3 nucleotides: TGTGCCAGTAGTCCTGGGACAGGGGGCGGACGGCGTGGCTACACCTTC. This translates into CASSPGTGGGRRGYTF. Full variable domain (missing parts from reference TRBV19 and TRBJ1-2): DGGITQSPKYLFRKEGQNVTLSCEQNLNHDAMYWYRQDPGQGLRLIYYSQIVNDFQKGDIAEGYSVSREKKESFPLTVTSAQKNPTAFYLCASSPGTGGGRRGYTFGSGTRLTVV.